A selection of T cell receptor beta chains follows, all from one sample in a study of cytomegalovirus exposure and HLA in healthy donors. The assay was immunoSEQ multiplex PCR, and TCRdb's table has in-frame clones only and misses some. The profile shows 90,000 or so clones, about four fifths of them singletons. Input material: PBMCs. These receptors were obtained from a woman aged 40 to 49 in good health and CMV-seronegative. Both conserved end residues are trimmed from each CDR3. Clone size is shown for a subset of rows, as once, few, many or a class of expanded clone.

TRBJ1-1 | NA | TRBV28 | AVRGTGGFRTEAF
TRBJ1-2 | NA | TRBV11-2 | ASSPKNRGPNYGYT
TRBJ2-7 | NA | TRBV28 | ASKRQGLSYEQY
TRBJ2-7 | NA | TRBV19 | ASSMGRGLSSKYEQY
TRBJ2-1 | NA | TRBV7-2 | ASSLGGLAGENEQF
TRBJ2-7 | NA | TRBV27 | ASSLRLAGDEQY
TRBJ2-3 | NA | TRBV10-1 | ASSIGLAGDTDTQY
TRBJ2-5 | NA | TRBV14 | ASSQDPDWRRKTQY
TRBJ2-2 | NA | TRBV5-6 | ASSRVGRTNTGELF
TRBJ1-4 | few | TRBV10-3 | AISEGSGGEKLF
TRBJ1-5 | NA | TRBV27 | ASRTGPQAGPQH
TRBJ1-4 | NA | TRBV6-6 | ASTGAGANEKLF
TRBJ2-7 | NA | TRBV5-8 | ASSFDSLSSYEQY
TRBJ1-1 | NA | TRBV2 | ATRQGSTEAF
TRBJ2-2 | NA | TRBV19 | ASSTGTLNTGELF
TRBJ2-1 | NA | TRBV28 | ASSFQRFYNEQF
TRBJ2-3 | NA | TRBV5-1 | ASSLGQASPSTDTQY
TRBJ2-7 | NA | TRBV11-2 | ASSLVPGVYEQY
TRBJ2-1 | few | TRBV6-4 | ASSDLAGGADEQF
TRBJ1-1 | NA | TRBV18 | ASSPGGGNREAF
TRBJ1-4 | many | TRBV5-1 | ASSLVRDRPEKLF
TRBJ1-2 | NA | TRBV19 | ATSTGEGYT
TRBJ1-5 | NA | TRBV6-1 | ATSRENSNQPQH
TRBJ2-2 | NA | TRBV6-6 | ASSRDSTGWAGELF
TRBJ2-7 | NA | TRBV5-6 | ASSLVGRVSSYEQY
TRBJ1-5 | NA | TRBV30 | AWSTGSVNQPQH
TRBJ2-5 | NA | TRBV28 | ASSLAKPGIQTQY
TRBJ2-1 | NA | TRBV7-9 | ASSLAGSYNEQF
TRBJ2-6 | NA | TRBV7-8 | ASSYGQLPGANVLT
TRBJ2-3 | NA | TRBV6-5 | ASRGAGREY
TRBJ2-7 | NA | TRBV10-2 | ASSVLTLRDSPYEQY
TRBJ2-5 | NA | TRBV2 | ASSGNRGTQY